This is a list of T cell receptor beta chains from one sample in a study of shared clonotypes between healthy human individuals. Here immunoSEQ multiplex PCR was the method, and the copy in TCRdb shows in-frame clones only, minus some. The sample lists about 120,000 clones; 68% were seen once. Sequencing was carried out using memory CD8+ T cells sorted from blood. These receptor sequences come from a young woman in good health. Both conserved end residues are part of each CDR3.

V: TRBV5-4
J: TRBJ2-7
CDR3: CASSYSGGRKDEQYF

V: TRBV15
J: TRBJ2-1
CDR3: CATSRELLVRNEQFF

V: TRBV4-1
J: TRBJ1-6
CDR3: CASSQDVTNSPLHF

V: TRBV25-1
J: TRBJ2-7
CDR3: CASRTDGLYEQYF

V: TRBV4-1
J: TRBJ2-1
CDR3: CASSQVWRSSYNEQFF

V: TRBV7-9
J: TRBJ2-7
CDR3: CASSTRQGLSYEQYF

V: TRBV7-8
J: TRBJ2-1
CDR3: CASSLVLNEQFF

V: TRBV11-2
J: TRBJ1-5
CDR3: CASSLGPINQPQHF

V: TRBV6-5
J: TRBJ1-5
CDR3: CASSYWADYNQPQHF

V: TRBV11-2
J: TRBJ2-5
CDR3: CASSTPGEAQYF

V: TRBV6-1
J: TRBJ2-5
CDR3: CASSAGQGRETQYF

V: TRBV4-2
J: TRBJ1-4
CDR3: CASSLSGRGEKLFF

V: TRBV30
J: TRBJ1-3
CDR3: CAWSSSLGPSGNTIYF

V: TRBV6-4
J: TRBJ2-2
CDR3: CASSDNGQDTGELFF

V: TRBV7-2
J: TRBJ2-3
CDR3: CASSPSFLETDTQYF

V: TRBV28
J: .
CDR3: CASSFSPPYEQYF

V: TRBV28
J: TRBJ2-1
CDR3: CASSAGLAGHSSYNEQFF

V: TRBV27
J: TRBJ2-1
CDR3: CASSFGLAGAYNEQFF

V: TRBV27
J: TRBJ2-1
CDR3: CASSLSIAGINYNEQFF

V: TRBV6-1
J: TRBJ1-3
CDR3: CASSEGGDRWIISGNTIYF

V: TRBV19
J: TRBJ1-5
CDR3: CASSYIPGQGHQPQHF

V: TRBV4-1
J: TRBJ1-1
CDR3: CASSPWDSGTEAFF

V: TRBV28
J: TRBJ2-6
CDR3: CASSLGVLVPGANVLTF

V: TRBV5-1
J: TRBJ2-7
CDR3: CASSLDRAVFRGLESSYEQYF

V: TRBV16
J: TRBJ2-5
CDR3: CASSQSKETQYF

V: TRBV14
J: TRBJ2-7
CDR3: CASSLMGGGSYEQYF

V: TRBV28
J: TRBJ1-4
CDR3: CASSSMDVADEKLFF

V: TRBV7-8
J: TRBJ2-1
CDR3: CASSEIDSWPHNEQFF

V: TRBV7-9
J: TRBJ2-7
CDR3: CASSSSSYEQYF

V: TRBV4-1
J: TRBJ2-1
CDR3: CASSQDSIRGTSSYNEQFF

V: TRBV7-6
J: TRBJ2-1
CDR3: CASSLYPGRQNEQFF

V: TRBV4-1
J: TRBJ1-3
CDR3: CASSQEKGAGNTIYF

V: TRBV14
J: TRBJ2-3
CDR3: CASARGSIFTDTQYF

V: TRBV6-4
J: TRBJ1-1
CDR3: CASSEGGAEAFF

V: TRBV2
J: TRBJ1-5
CDR3: CASSTSFSNQPQHF

V: TRBV7-8
J: TRBJ2-7
CDR3: CASSSYGGLYEQYF

V: TRBV2
J: TRBJ2-7
CDR3: CASSRQGAPSYEQYF

V: TRBV6-1
J: TRBJ1-1
CDR3: CASRGQGSTEAFF

V: TRBV9
J: TRBJ2-2
CDR3: CASSAEGAVGTGELFF

V: TRBV5-5
J: TRBJ1-2
CDR3: CASSLAETQNYGYTF

V: TRBV29-1
J: TRBJ2-3
CDR3: CSVGVERTDTQYF

V: TRBV4-2
J: TRBJ1-1
CDR3: CASSLEDNNMEAFF

V: TRBV15
J: TRBJ2-7
CDR3: CATSPRAGRAYEQYF

V: TRBV25-1
J: TRBJ2-7
CDR3: CASSEFGHQSYEQYF

V: TRBV11-2
J: TRBJ2-3
CDR3: CASSLVGTSTDTQYF